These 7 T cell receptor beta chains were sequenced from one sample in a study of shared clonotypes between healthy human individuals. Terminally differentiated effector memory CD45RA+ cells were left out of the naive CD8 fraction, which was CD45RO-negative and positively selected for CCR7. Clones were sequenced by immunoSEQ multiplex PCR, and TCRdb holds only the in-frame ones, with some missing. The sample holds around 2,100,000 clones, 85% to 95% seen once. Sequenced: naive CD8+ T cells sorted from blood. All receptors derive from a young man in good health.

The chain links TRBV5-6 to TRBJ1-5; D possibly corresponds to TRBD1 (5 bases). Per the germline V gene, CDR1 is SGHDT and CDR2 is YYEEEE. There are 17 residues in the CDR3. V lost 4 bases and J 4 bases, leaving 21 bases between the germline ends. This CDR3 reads CASSRGRSSLPNQPQHF. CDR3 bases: TGTGCCAGCAGCCGGGGACGGTCATCCCTACCTAATCAGCCCCAGCATTTT.

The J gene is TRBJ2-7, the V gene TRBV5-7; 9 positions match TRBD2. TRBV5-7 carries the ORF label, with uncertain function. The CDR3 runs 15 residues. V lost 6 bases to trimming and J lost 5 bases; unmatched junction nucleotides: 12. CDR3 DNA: TGTGCCAGCACCACGCCGGGTAGCGGGGGCCACGAGCAGTACTTC. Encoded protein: CASTTPGSGGHEQYF.

The CDR3: CASSLDWLGTADNSPLHF. The DNA of the CDR3 is TGTGCCAGCAGCTTAGATTGGCTTGGGACCGCCGACAATTCACCCCTCCACTTT. The V call is TRBV11-2, the J call TRBJ1-6; tentative D call: TRBD1 (5 bases). CDR3 length equals 18 residues. Germline-derived CDR1 and CDR2 are SGHAT and FQNNGV. Deletions cut 0 bases from V and 7 bases from J, with 19 bases between.

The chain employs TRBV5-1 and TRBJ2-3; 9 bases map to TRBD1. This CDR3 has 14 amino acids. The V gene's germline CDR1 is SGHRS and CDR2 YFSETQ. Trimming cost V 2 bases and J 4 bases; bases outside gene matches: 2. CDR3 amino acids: CASSLRTGADTQYF. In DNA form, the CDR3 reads TGCGCCAGCAGCTTACGGACAGGGGCAGATACGCAGTATTTT.

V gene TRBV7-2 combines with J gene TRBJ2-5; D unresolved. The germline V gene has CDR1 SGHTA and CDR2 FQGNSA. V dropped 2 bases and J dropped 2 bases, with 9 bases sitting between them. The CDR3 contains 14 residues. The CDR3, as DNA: TGTGCCAGCAGCTTACGGTGGGATCAAGAGACCCAGTACTTC. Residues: CASSLRWDQETQYF.

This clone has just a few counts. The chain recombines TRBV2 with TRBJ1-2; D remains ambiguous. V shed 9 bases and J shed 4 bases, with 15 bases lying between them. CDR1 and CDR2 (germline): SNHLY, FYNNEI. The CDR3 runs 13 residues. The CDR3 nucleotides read TGTGCCAGTGTCCTAGGGTTCTCCTATGGCTACACCTTC. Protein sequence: CASVLGFSYGYTF.

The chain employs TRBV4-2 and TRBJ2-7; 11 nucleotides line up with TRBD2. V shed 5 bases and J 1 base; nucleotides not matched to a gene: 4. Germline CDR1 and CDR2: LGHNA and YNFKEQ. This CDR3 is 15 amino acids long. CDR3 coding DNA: TGTGCCAGCAGCATCGGGACTAGCGGATCCTACGAGCAGTACTTC. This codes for CASSIGTSGSYEQYF.